This T cell receptor beta chain was documented in a study of blood T cell repertoires in COVID-19. Overall study: Acute and convalescent COVID-19 specimens originated in the United States, Italy and Spain. T cells, B-cell-depleted T cells, or PBMCs provided the cDNA or gDNA that served as material.

As processed by the authors: For nucleated cells, counts were estimated from reference gene primer amplification. Assay used: immunoSEQ multiplex PCR; TCRdb lists only in-frame clones, some missing. V and J calls and clone size follow that table, whereas D and trimming were derived from the DNA. This sample carries some 150,000 clones, around four fifths of them seen once, and the ten largest clones take 14%. This CDR3 is built from 17 residues. Germline loops: CDR1 SGHRS, CDR2 YFSETQ. V lost 0 bases and J 0 bases, leaving 12 bases between the germline ends. One Seattle source followed patients from active infection through their disease course.

The TCR comes from a woman between 65 and 79 years old with COVID-19, enrolled during active disease. The sample comprised peripheral blood. This chain joins TRBV5-1 and TRBJ2-2, with D possibly matching TRBD1 (6 bases). The CDR3 bases are TGCGCCAGCAGCTTGGGTAGACAGGCGACGAACACCGGGGAGCTGTTTTTT. It codes for CASSLGRQATNTGELFF.